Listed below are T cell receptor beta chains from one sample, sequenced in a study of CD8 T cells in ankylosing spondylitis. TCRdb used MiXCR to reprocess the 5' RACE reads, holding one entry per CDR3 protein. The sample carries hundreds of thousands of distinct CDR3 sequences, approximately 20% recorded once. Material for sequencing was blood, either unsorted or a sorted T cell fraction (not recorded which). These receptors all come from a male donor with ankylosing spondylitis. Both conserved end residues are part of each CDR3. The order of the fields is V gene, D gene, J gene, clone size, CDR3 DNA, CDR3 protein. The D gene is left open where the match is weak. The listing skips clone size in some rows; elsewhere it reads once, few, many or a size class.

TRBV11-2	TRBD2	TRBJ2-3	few	TGTGCCAGCAGCTTAGGAGGGCTAGCGGGGCCTAGCACAGATACGCAGTATTTT	CASSLGGLAGPSTDTQYF
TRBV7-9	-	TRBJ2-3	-	TGTGCCAGCCTTGGGATGTCAGTCACAGATACGCAGTATTTT	CASLGMSVTDTQYF
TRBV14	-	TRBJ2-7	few	TGTGCCAGCACCGCGGGATTCAGCTCCTACGAGCAGTACTTC	CASTAGFSSYEQYF
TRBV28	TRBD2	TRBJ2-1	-	TGTGCCAGCAGTTCTACCCCCGGGACTAGCGGGAGGGGTTCCTACAATGAGCAGTTCTTC	CASSSTPGTSGRGSYNEQFF
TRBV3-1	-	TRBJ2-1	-	TGTGCCAGCAGCCAAGTGGGTTTGGGCGGCGCCTCCTACAATGAGCAGTTCTTC	CASSQVGLGGASYNEQFF
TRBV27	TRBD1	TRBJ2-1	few	TGTGCCAGCAGCCAGGGGGCGATTGAGCAGTTCTTC	CASSQGAIEQFF
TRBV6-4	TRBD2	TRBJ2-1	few	TGTGCCAGCAGCTTATTCGGGACTAGCGAAGTGAATGAGCAGTTCTTC	CASSLFGTSEVNEQFF
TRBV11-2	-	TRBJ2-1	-	TGTGCCAGCAGCCTAGGGGCAGAGACCTCCTACAATGAGCAGTTCTTC	CASSLGAETSYNEQFF
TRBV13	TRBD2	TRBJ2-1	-	TGTGCCAGCAGCTCTAGCGGGACCAACTACAATGAGCAGTTCTTC	CASSSSGTNYNEQFF
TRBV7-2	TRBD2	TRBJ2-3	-	TGTGCCAGCAGCTTAGTTGGGGGGGAGGCAGATACGCAGTATTTT	CASSLVGGEADTQYF
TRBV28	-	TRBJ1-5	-	TGTGCCAGCAGTTCTGTGTTAGGGACACTTCAGCCCCAGCATTTT	CASSSVLGTLQPQHF
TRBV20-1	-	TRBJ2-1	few	TGCAGTGCCAATTTCGTCTTCTTGAGGGAGCAGTTCTTC	CSANFVFLREQFF
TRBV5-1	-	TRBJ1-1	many	TGCGCCAGCAGCCCTTTTGACATCTATGAGAACACTGAAGCTTTCTTT	CASSPFDIYENTEAFF
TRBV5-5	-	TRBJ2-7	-	TGTGCCAGCAGCTTGGACAGGTTCTCGGACTCCTACGAGCAGTACTTC	CASSLDRFSDSYEQYF
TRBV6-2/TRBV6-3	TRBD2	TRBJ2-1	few	TGTGCCAGCACCGGACTGAGCGGGGGTTACAATGAGCAGTTCTTC	CASTGLSGGYNEQFF
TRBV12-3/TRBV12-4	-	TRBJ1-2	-	TGTGCCAGCAGTGGCGGGTCAGGGGACTATGGCTACACCTTC	CASSGGSGDYGYTF
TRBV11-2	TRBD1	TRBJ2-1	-	TGTGCCAGCAGCTTCCCCCCAGGGGGTATCTATGAGCAGTTCTTC	CASSFPPGGIYEQFF
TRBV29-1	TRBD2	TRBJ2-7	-	TGCAGCGTTGTCAGTTGGACTAGCGACCACGAGCAGTACTTC	CSVVSWTSDHEQYF
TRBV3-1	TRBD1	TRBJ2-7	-	TGTGCCACCAAAGGGGGCGCTTCCCCCTACGAGCAGTACTTC	CATKGGASPYEQYF
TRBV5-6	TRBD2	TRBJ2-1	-	TGTGCCAGCAGCCAGAAAGCGGGGGGGGTCAATGAGCAGTTCTTC	CASSQKAGGVNEQFF
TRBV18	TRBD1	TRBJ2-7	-	TGTGCCAGCTCACCGGACAGGGTTGAGGACTACGAGCAGTACTTC	CASSPDRVEDYEQYF
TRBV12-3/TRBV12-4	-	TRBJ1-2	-	TGTGCCAGCAGCGTCGGGGGCGATGGCTACACCTTC	CASSVGGDGYTF
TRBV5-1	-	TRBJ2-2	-	TGCGCCAGCAGCCCCCCGGTGGTCCCCGACACCGGGGAGCTGTTTTTT	CASSPPVVPDTGELFF
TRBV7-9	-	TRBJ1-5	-	TGTGCCAGCAGCTTTGGCCCCATGACGCCCCAGCATTTT	CASSFGPMTPQHF
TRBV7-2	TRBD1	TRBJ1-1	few	TGTGCCAGCAGTCCTGAGTACAGGGGCATGAACACTGAAGCTTTCTTT	CASSPEYRGMNTEAFF
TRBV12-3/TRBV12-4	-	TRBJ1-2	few	TGTGCCAGCGGTCAGACCGGCTACACCTTC	CASGQTGYTF
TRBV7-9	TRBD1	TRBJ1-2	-	TGTGCCAGCAGTCGAACGACAGGGGGCAATTATGGCTACACCTTC	CASSRTTGGNYGYTF
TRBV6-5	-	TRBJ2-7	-	TGTGCCAGCAGTTCCTCCTCGGGGCTAAGCTACGAGCAGTACTTC	CASSSSSGLSYEQYF
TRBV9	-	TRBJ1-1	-	TGTGCCAGCAGCGCCAGGGTCTTGAACACTGAAGCTTTCTTT	CASSARVLNTEAFF
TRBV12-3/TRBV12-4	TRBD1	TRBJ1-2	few	TGTGCCAGCAGTCAAAGACAGGGGTACTATGGCTACACCTTC	CASSQRQGYYGYTF
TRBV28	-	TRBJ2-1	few	TGTGCCAGCAGCGCGGAGGGGGAGGCCCCCTACAATGAGCAGTTCTTC	CASSAEGEAPYNEQFF
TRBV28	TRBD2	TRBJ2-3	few	TGTGCCAGCAGTCCAGGACTAGCGTCAGATACGCAGTATTTT	CASSPGLASDTQYF
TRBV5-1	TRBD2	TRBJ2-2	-	TGCGCCAGTACTAGCGGCCTCCCGGGTGGGCTGTTTTTT	CASTSGLPGGLFF
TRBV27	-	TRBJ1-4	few	TGTGCCAGCAGTTCCATAGGGGGAAGTGAAAAACTGTTTTTT	CASSSIGGSEKLFF
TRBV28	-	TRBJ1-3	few	TGTGCCAGCAGGAGTTTGGAGGCAGGGGAAAACACCATATATTTT	CASRSLEAGENTIYF
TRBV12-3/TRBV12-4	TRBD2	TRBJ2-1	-	TGTGCCAGCAGTTGGGGCGGGGGGACATACAATGAGCAGTTCTTC	CASSWGGGTYNEQFF
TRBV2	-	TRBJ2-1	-	TGTGCCAGCAGGGACGGACAGCTCCAGGGGTTGGGTGAGCAGTTCTTC	CASRDGQLQGLGEQFF
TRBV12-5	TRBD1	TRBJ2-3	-	TGTGCTAGTGGTTTGATGACAGGGGGCACAGATACGCAGTATTTT	CASGLMTGGTDTQYF
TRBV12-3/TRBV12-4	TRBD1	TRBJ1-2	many	TGTGCCAGCAGAGAGACAGGGGCTGAAGGCTACACCTTC	CASRETGAEGYTF
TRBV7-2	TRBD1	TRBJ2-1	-	TGTGCCAGCAGCTTAGAAGGGGGCTTGGCGATTCATGAGCAGTTCTTC	CASSLEGGLAIHEQFF
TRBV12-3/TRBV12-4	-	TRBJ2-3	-	TGTGCGTCGCGGGGTTACACAGATACGCAGTATTTT	CASRGYTDTQYF
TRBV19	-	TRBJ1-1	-	TGTGCCAGTAGTATAGATCCCGGGACTGAAGCTTTCTTT	CASSIDPGTEAFF
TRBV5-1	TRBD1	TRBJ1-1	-	TGCGCCAGCAGCTTGGGACAGGGGGCTCGTTGGACTGAAGCTTTCTTT	CASSLGQGARWTEAFF
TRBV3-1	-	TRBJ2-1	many	TGTGCCAGCAGCCAAGCCCTGGGGGCTAGCTCCCCATCCTACAATGAGCAGTTCTTC	CASSQALGASSPSYNEQFF
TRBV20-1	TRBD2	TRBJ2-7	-	TGCAGTGTATGGGCCCCCCCCGGGAGGGCCGTCTACGAGCAGTACTTC	CSVWAPPGRAVYEQYF
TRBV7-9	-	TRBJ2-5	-	TGTGCCAGCAGCCCGCAAGAGACCCAGTACTTC	CASSPQETQYF
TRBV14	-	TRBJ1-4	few	TGTGCCAGCAGCCAATGGATGGCCAGGGGAGGTGAAAAACTGTTTTTT	CASSQWMARGGEKLFF
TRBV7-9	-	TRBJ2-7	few	TGTGCCAGCAGCTTTTCTGAAAGCTCCTACGAGCAGTACTTC	CASSFSESSYEQYF
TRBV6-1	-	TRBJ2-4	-	TGTGCCAGCAGTGACGGAGGACTTGTGGGAAACATTCAGTACTTC	CASSDGGLVGNIQYF
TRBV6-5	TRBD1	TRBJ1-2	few	TGTGCCAGCAGTTACTCGTGGGACAGGAAAGACTATGGCTACACCTTC	CASSYSWDRKDYGYTF
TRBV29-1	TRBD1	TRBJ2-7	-	TGCAGCGTTGTCCAGGGGGTTGACTACGAGCAGTACTTC	CSVVQGVDYEQYF
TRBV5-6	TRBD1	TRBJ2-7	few	TGTGCCAGCAGCTTGGACGGACAGGGGATTTGGGCGGTTGAGCAGTACTTC	CASSLDGQGIWAVEQYF
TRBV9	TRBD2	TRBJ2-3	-	TGTGCCAGCAGCGTAGTTTCTAGCGGGGCAGATACGCAGTATTTT	CASSVVSSGADTQYF
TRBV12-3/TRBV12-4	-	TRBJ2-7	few	TGTGCCAGCAGTTTCGGGGATAAGAACGAGCAGTACTTC	CASSFGDKNEQYF
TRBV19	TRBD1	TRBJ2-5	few	TGTGCCAGTAGTGGACAGGGGGCAGAGGGAGAGACCCAGTACTTC	CASSGQGAEGETQYF
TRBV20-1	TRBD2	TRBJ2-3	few	TGCAGTGCTAGAGATCTGGCAGGTCGATCCCTCGGGACTAGCGGGGGGGCCGCAGATACGCAGTATTTT	CSARDLAGRSLGTSGGAADTQYF
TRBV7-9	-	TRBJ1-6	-	TGTGCCAGCAGCTTAGATGCGGACTTGCTCAATTCACCCCTCCACTTT	CASSLDADLLNSPLHF
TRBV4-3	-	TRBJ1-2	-	TGCGCCAGCAGCCAAGATCACCTTAACCCCTATGGCTACACCTTC	CASSQDHLNPYGYTF
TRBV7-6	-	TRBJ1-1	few	TGTGCCAGCAGCTTAGAATCCCAGGGTACTGAAGCTTTCTTT	CASSLESQGTEAFF